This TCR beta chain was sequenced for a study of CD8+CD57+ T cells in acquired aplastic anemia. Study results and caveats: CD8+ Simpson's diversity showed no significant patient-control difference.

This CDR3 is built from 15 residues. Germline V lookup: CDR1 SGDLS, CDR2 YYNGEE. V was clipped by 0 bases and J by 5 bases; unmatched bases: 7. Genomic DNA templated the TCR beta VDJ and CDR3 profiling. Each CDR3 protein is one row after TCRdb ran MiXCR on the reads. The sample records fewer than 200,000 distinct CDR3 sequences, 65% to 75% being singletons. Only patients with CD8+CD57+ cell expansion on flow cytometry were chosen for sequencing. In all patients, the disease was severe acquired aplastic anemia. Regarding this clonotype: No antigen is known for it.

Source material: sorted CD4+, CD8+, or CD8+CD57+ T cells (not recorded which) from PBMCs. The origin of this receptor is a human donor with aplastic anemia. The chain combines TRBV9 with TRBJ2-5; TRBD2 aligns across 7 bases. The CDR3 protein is CASSVEGREWETQYF. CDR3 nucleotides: TGTGCCAGCAGCGTAGAAGGGCGGGAGTGGGAGACCCAGTACTTC.